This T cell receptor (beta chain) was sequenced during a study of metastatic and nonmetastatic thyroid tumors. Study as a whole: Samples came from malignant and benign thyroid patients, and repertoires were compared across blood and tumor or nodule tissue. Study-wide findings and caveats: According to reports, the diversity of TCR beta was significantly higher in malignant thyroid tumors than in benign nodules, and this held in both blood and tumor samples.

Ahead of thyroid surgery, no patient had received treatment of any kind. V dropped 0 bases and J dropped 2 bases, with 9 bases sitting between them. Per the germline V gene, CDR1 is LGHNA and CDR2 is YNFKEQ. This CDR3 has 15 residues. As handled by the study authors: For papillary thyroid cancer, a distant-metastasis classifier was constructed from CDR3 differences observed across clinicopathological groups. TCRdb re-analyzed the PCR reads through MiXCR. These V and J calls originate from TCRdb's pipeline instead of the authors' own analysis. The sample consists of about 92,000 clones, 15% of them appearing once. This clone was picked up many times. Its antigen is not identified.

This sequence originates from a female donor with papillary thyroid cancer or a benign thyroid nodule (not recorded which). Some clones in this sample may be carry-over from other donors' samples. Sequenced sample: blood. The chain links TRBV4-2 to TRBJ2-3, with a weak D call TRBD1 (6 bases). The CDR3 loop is CASSQDWDNTDTQYF. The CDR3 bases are TGTGCCAGCAGCCAAGATTGGGACAACACAGATACGCAGTATTTT.